These T cell receptor beta chains were read from a single sample in a study of T-cell memory formation after mild COVID-19. TCRdb reprocessed the 5' RACE reads via MiXCR and lists one record per CDR3 protein. Among roughly 130,000 distinct CDR3 sequences, approximately 17% were seen once, and the ten largest hold 4% to 6%. The sample was PBMCs or a T cell subset sorted from them (not recorded which). The receptor source for this set is a man in his late teens or twenties who had mild COVID-19 (a few samples of this study predate the infection). Cell type and time point are not known. Both conserved end residues are part of each CDR3. Fields, in order: V gene, clone size, J gene, D gene, CDR3 DNA, CDR3 protein. The D gene is left open where the match is weak. The size entry is marked missing in some rows and otherwise reads once, few, many or a size class.

TRBV4-1	few	TRBJ2-1	TRBD1	TGCGCCAGCAGCCGGACCGGGACAGGGAACAATGAGCAGTTCTTC	CASSRTGTGNNEQFF
TRBV20-1	NA	TRBJ2-3	TRBD1	TGCAGTGCTAGAGACCGGGGACAGGGGTCAGATACGCAGTATTTT	CSARDRGQGSDTQYF
TRBV20-1	many	TRBJ2-5	NA	TGCAGTGCTAGAGAGGGTCTCCACCAAGAGACCCAGTACTTC	CSAREGLHQETQYF
TRBV6-5	few	TRBJ1-2	NA	TGTGCCAGCAGTTACCGGGGCCGTCATGGCTACACCTTC	CASSYRGRHGYTF
TRBV4-3	few	TRBJ2-5	TRBD2	TGCGCCAGCAGCCAAGATTTCGGGGGGGAAGAGACCCAGTACTTC	CASSQDFGGEETQYF
TRBV5-4	NA	TRBJ1-1	NA	TGTGCCAGCAGGTTTTCGGGGGGACAAGCTTTCTTT	CASRFSGGQAFF
TRBV19	many	TRBJ2-1	NA	TGTGCCAGTAGTATACGAGCTTGGGGGAGCTCCTACAATGAGCAGTTCTTC	CASSIRAWGSSYNEQFF
TRBV20-1	NA	TRBJ1-2	NA	TGCAGTGCTAGGCCCGGGGCGAACTATGGCTACACCTTC	CSARPGANYGYTF
TRBV5-1	NA	TRBJ2-5	NA	TGCGCCAGCAGTCCCACTGGTCTACAGGCGGAGACCCAGTACTTC	CASSPTGLQAETQYF
TRBV5-1	few	TRBJ1-1	NA	TGCGCCAGCAGCTTGGATCCGACAGCTGAAGCTTTCTTT	CASSLDPTAEAFF
TRBV11-2	many	TRBJ2-1	TRBD2	TGTGCCAGCAGCTACCCCCTACTAGCGGGGGGGCCCCCCGAGCAGTTCTTC	CASSYPLLAGGPPEQFF
TRBV29-1	few	TRBJ2-3	NA	TGCAGCGTTGCGATGGGTGGACACTCCACAACGAGCACAGATACGCAGTATTTT	CSVAMGGHSTTSTDTQYF
TRBV24-1	NA	TRBJ1-1	TRBD1	TGTGCCACCAAGGGGGCGGACACTGAAGCTTTCTTT	CATKGADTEAFF
TRBV9	NA	TRBJ2-5	NA	TGTGCCAGCAGCGTAGGAACACAAGAGACCCAGTACTTC	CASSVGTQETQYF
TRBV15	few	TRBJ2-1	NA	TGTGCCACCAGCACGAGGGAGCGCAATGAGCAGTTCTTC	CATSTRERNEQFF
TRBV9	few	TRBJ2-5	NA	TGTGCCAGCAGCGTAGGGGTCCCAGAGACCCAGTACTTC	CASSVGVPETQYF
TRBV7-2	NA	TRBJ2-3	NA	TGTGCCAGCAGGCTGAGGGTCACCACAGATACGCAGTATTTT	CASRLRVTTDTQYF
TRBV5-1	NA	TRBJ1-1	TRBD1	TGCGCCAGCAGCTACACAGGGGACACTGAAGCTTTCTTT	CASSYTGDTEAFF
TRBV29-1	few	TRBJ2-3	NA	TGCAGCGTTCGTTCGAAGGCAGATACGCAGTATTTT	CSVRSKADTQYF
TRBV6-6	NA	TRBJ2-2	NA	TGTGCCAGCAGTTCTTTTCCCGGGGAGCTGTTTTTT	CASSSFPGELFF
TRBV5-1	many	TRBJ2-2	NA	TGCGCCAGCAGCGCTGACCGTAACACCGGGGAGCTGTTTTTT	CASSADRNTGELFF
TRBV11-2	many	TRBJ1-1	NA	TGTGCCAGCAGCTTAACAGTCGGCGTGGGGAACACTGAAGCTTTCTTT	CASSLTVGVGNTEAFF
TRBV5-1	few	TRBJ1-2	NA	TGCGCCAGCAGCTTGGAGCCGGGCATTAACTATGGCTACACCTTC	CASSLEPGINYGYTF
TRBV7-9	NA	TRBJ1-1	NA	TGTGCCAGCAGCTTAGGGGGGTCGGGCACTGAAGCTTTCTTT	CASSLGGSGTEAFF
TRBV10-3	NA	TRBJ2-5	NA	TGTGCCATCCTTGGCGGGGAGACCCAGTACTTC	CAILGGETQYF
TRBV12-3/TRBV12-4	few	TRBJ1-1	NA	TGTGCCAGCAGGGGGGAAGTGTCGAACACTGAAGCTTTCTTT	CASRGEVSNTEAFF
TRBV24-1	many	TRBJ2-1	TRBD1	TGTGCCACCAGTGATTTGGCAGGGGGCAATTTTGAGCAGTTCTTC	CATSDLAGGNFEQFF
TRBV5-1	few	TRBJ2-7	NA	TGCGCCAGCAGTTTTGACAGTTTCGGGCAGTACTTC	CASSFDSFGQYF
TRBV12-5	NA	TRBJ2-3	NA	TGTGCTAGTGGTTTGAAGGTCGTCGGAGGGGGCACAGATACGCAGTATTTT	CASGLKVVGGGTDTQYF
TRBV20-1	NA	TRBJ2-4	NA	TGCAGTGCTAGAGATATCAGGGGGGGCAAAAACATTCAGTACTTC	CSARDIRGGKNIQYF
TRBV12-3/TRBV12-4	many	TRBJ2-5	NA	TGTGCCAGCAGTTCCTTGAACAGACAAGAGACCCAGTACTTC	CASSSLNRQETQYF
TRBV20-1	few	TRBJ2-1	TRBD2	TGCAGTGCTAGTCTAGCGGGGATGAATGAGCAGTTCTTC	CSASLAGMNEQFF
TRBV10-3	NA	TRBJ1-1	TRBD1	TGTGCCATCAACTCGGGACAGGGGGTCTTGAGGTCTGAAGCTTTCTTT	CAINSGQGVLRSEAFF
TRBV19	few	TRBJ2-3	TRBD2	TGTGCCAGTAGTATCCTAGCGGGCTTCACAGATACGCAGTATTTT	CASSILAGFTDTQYF
TRBV6-2/TRBV6-3	NA	TRBJ2-6	TRBD1	TGTGCCAGCAGTGACAGGGGAGCGGGGGCCAACGTCCTGACTTTC	CASSDRGAGANVLTF
TRBV6-5	many	TRBJ2-3	NA	TGTGCCAGCAGTTACTCCAAGCGGGGCACAGATACGCAGTATTTT	CASSYSKRGTDTQYF
TRBV29-1	NA	TRBJ1-2	NA	TGCAGCGTTGTGGCAGACTATGGCTACACCTTC	CSVVADYGYTF
TRBV12-3/TRBV12-4	NA	TRBJ2-1	TRBD1	TGTGCCAGCAGTTTAAGGACAGGGGGGTATCATGAGCAGTTCTTC	CASSLRTGGYHEQFF
TRBV5-1	NA	TRBJ2-5	NA	TGCGCCAGCAGCTTGGCGGGTTCCGGGGAGACCCAGTACTTC	CASSLAGSGETQYF
TRBV19	NA	TRBJ1-5	NA	TGTGCCACCACCCCCGGCAATCAGCCCCAGCATTTT	CATTPGNQPQHF
TRBV9	NA	TRBJ2-1	NA	TGTGCCAGCAGCAGCACCCCCTACAATGAGCAGTTCTTC	CASSSTPYNEQFF
TRBV29-1	NA	TRBJ1-1	NA	TGCAGCGCTAAACTTACAGGGATAGGAGCTTTCTTT	CSAKLTGIGAFF
TRBV2	few	TRBJ2-2	TRBD2	TGTGCCAGCAGTGTATTACTAGCGGGGGCGAACACCGGGGAGCTGTTTTTT	CASSVLLAGANTGELFF
TRBV5-1	NA	TRBJ2-4	NA	TGCGCCAGCAGCTTGGCCTGGGGGGGCAACATTCAGTACTTC	CASSLAWGGNIQYF
TRBV5-1	few	TRBJ2-3	NA	TGCGCCAGCAGATCGAACAGCTATACGCAGTATTTT	CASRSNSYTQYF
TRBV9	NA	TRBJ1-3	NA	TGTGCCAGCAGCGTAGAGGCAATCACTGGAAACACCATATATTTT	CASSVEAITGNTIYF
TRBV16	NA	TRBJ1-2	TRBD1	TGTGCCAGCAGCCTACCGGACAGGGAGGATTTTGGCTACACCTTC	CASSLPDREDFGYTF
TRBV12-3/TRBV12-4	few	TRBJ1-1	TRBD1	TGTGCCAGCAGTCAACGACAGGGAATGAACACTGAAGCTTTCTTT	CASSQRQGMNTEAFF
TRBV12-3/TRBV12-4	many	TRBJ2-7	NA	TGTGCCAGCAGTCTAAGGGGGACGGCGTCCTACGAGCAGTACTTC	CASSLRGTASYEQYF
TRBV12-3/TRBV12-4	many	TRBJ2-1	NA	TGTGCCAGCAGATCTATTGTTGGTGAGCAGTTCTTC	CASRSIVGEQFF
TRBV2	NA	TRBJ2-7	NA	TGTGCCAGCAGTCAGACAGGAGGGGCCTACGAGCAGTACTTC	CASSQTGGAYEQYF
TRBV4-1	few	TRBJ1-6	NA	TGCGCCAGCCTGGCGGCGATAGGGCTCAAGGGGGAAAATTCACCCCTCCACTTT	CASLAAIGLKGENSPLHF